The 23 T cell receptor beta chains reported below all come from one sample, sequenced in a study of cytomegalovirus exposure and HLA in healthy donors. Use of 60 Vbeta and 13 Jbeta primers characterized the PCR. Profiling relied on immunoSEQ multiplex PCR, and the TCRdb table lists in-frame clones only, not all of them. The sample holds roughly 180,000 clones; nearly 80% are singletons and the top ten take 4.5% to 7.5%. What was sequenced was PBMCs. The receptors stem from a woman between 25 and 40 years old in good health and CMV-seropositive.

This clone came up a few times. The V gene is TRBV18, the J gene TRBJ1-1, with TRBD1 matching 7 bases. Germline loops: CDR1 KGHSH, CDR2 LQKENI. This CDR3 has 14 residues. V was pared by 5 bases and J by 2 bases, with 5 bases of the junction left unmatched. The CDR3 protein is CASSLTGQNTEAFF. DNA of the CDR3: TGTGCCAGCTCATTGACAGGGCAAAACACTGAAGCTTTCTTT.

This chain connects TRBV7-3 to TRBJ2-7; 8 bases map to TRBD1. The CDR3 loop spans 13 amino acids. V shed 5 bases, J shed 6 bases, and the junction held 6 bases outside the gene matches. The germline V gene encodes CDR1 SGHTA and CDR2 FQGTGA. The CDR3 region has the DNA TGTGCCAGCAGCCTCCTTACAGGGGGCGAGCAGTACTTC. Translation: CASSLLTGGEQYF.

The J gene is TRBJ2-2, the V gene TRBV9; 7 bases agree with TRBD1. The V segment lost 3 bases and the J segment 1 base; nucleotides outside the gene matches: 6. CDR3 size: 16 residues. Germline values: CDR1 SGDLS, CDR2 YYNGEE. The CDR3 nucleotides read TGTGCCAGCAGCGCGGGCAGGGGGATGAACACCGGGGAGCTGTTTTTT. This codes for CASSAGRGMNTGELFF. Variable domain in full (rest from reference TRBV9 and TRBJ2-2): DSGVTQTPKHLITATGQRVTLRCSPRSGDLSVYWYQQSLDQGLQFLIQYYNGEERAKGNILERFSAQQFPDLHSELNLSSLELGDSALYFCASSAGRGMNTGELFFGEGSRLTVL.

The V call is TRBV27, the J call TRBJ1-1, with TRBD1 as a possible D gene (5 bases). V was pared by 5 bases and J by 1 base, with 14 bases between. Looked up from germline, CDR1 is MNHEY and CDR2 is SMNVEV (reference sequence). The CDR3 extends over 15 amino acids. The CDR3 is CASSPRQYRNTEAFF. CDR3 DNA: TGTGCCAGCAGTCCCCGACAGTATAGGAACACTGAAGCTTTCTTT.

CDR3 sequence: CASSYGTANTEAFF. The DNA of the CDR3 is TGTGCCAGCAGTTACGGGACAGCGAACACTGAAGCTTTCTTT. The genes are TRBV6-6 and TRBJ1-1; 7 nucleotides align to TRBD1. J was trimmed by 1 base and V by 2 bases; bases with no gene match: 1. Germline assignment: CDR1 MNHNY and CDR2 SVGAGI (reference sequence). The CDR3 sequence is 14 residues long.

The CDR3 DNA follows: TGTGCCACCTTCGACAGGCTTTATGGCTACACCTTC. This sequence encodes CATFDRLYGYTF. The chain combines TRBV15 with TRBJ1-2; perhaps TRBD1 as D (6 bases). There are 12 residues in the CDR3. Trimming took off 8 bases at V and 5 bases at J, with 12 bases between the two ends. CDR1 and CDR2 (germline): LNHNV, YYDKDF (reference sequence).

This sequence joins TRBV2 and TRBJ2-5; TRBD1 matches 7 bases. After removal of 6 bases from V and 4 bases from J, the junction contained 11 bases not matched to a gene. This CDR3 is built from 15 residues. From germline, CDR1 is SNHLY and CDR2 FYNNEI. The CDR3 loop is CASSSGQVPGETQYF. CDR3 coding DNA: TGTGCCAGCAGCTCCGGACAGGTCCCGGGAGAGACCCAGTACTTC.

V and J are TRBV15 and TRBJ2-1; D perhaps matches TRBD2 (5 bases). The CDR3 sequence is 17 residues long. Germline loops: CDR1 LNHNV, CDR2 YYDKDF (reference sequence). V was clipped by 0 bases and J by 2 bases, with 14 bases between them. DNA of the CDR3: TGTGCCACCAGCAGAGATGCTGGGGAGCCAACCTACAATGAGCAGTTCTTC. As protein: CATSRDAGEPTYNEQFF.

The table lists this clone with a count of one. This sequence joins TRBV6-5 and TRBJ2-5, with TRBD1 as a possible D gene (5 bases). The DNA end is more similar to TRBJ2-7, so the J call may be wrong. CDR1 and CDR2 (germline): MNHEY, SVGAGI. The CDR3 has 15 amino acids. CDR3 protein: CASSVDTGSSYEQYF. In DNA, the CDR3 is TGTGCCAGCAGTGTAGATACAGGTAGCTCCTACGAGCAGTACTTC.

This clone was detected only a few times. This chain connects TRBV5-1 to TRBJ2-5, with D possibly matching TRBD1 (6 bases). The germline V gene encodes CDR1 SGHRS and CDR2 YFSETQ. This CDR3 is built from 14 residues. V was clipped by 4 bases and J by 3 bases, with 13 bases between them. The CDR3, as DNA: TGCGCCAGCAGCCCCGACAGGAATAAAGAGACCCAGTACTTC. Protein: CASSPDRNKETQYF.

The sample holds a few counts of this clone. The chain couples TRBV5-1 to TRBJ2-2, with TRBD2 matching over 11 bases. CDR1 and CDR2 from the germline V gene are SGHRS and YFSETQ. V was clipped by 2 bases and J by 2 bases; unmatched bases: 5. The CDR3 loop spans 17 amino acids. CDR3 nucleotides: TGCGCCAGCAGCTTACTAGCGGGAGTACATAACACCGGGGAGCTGTTTTTT. Its protein is CASSLLAGVHNTGELFF.

With respect to this clone: A read error is likely, as this CDR3 ends without the conserved phenylalanine or tryptophan. The chain joins TRBV6-1 to TRBJ1-1, with D possibly being TRBD1 (5 bases). The V gene lost 1 base and the J gene lost 5 bases, with 8 bases spanning the gap. The germline gives CDR1 MNHNS, CDR2 SASEGT. The CDR3 runs to 13 residues. This CDR3 reads CASSEGGVTEAFS. The CDR3, as DNA: TGTGCCAGCAGTGAAGGGGGGGTAACTGAAGCTTTCTCT.

The CDR3 nucleotides read TGTGCCAGCAGCTTACTTTCCACAGATACGCAGTATTTT. It yields the protein CASSLLSTDTQYF. V gene TRBV11-2 combines with J gene TRBJ2-3, with D uncertain. Germline lookup yields CDR1 SGHAT and CDR2 FQNNGV. The V end lost 2 bases, the J end lost 2 bases, and 5 bases lay between the germline ends. The CDR3 runs to 13 residues.

This sequence joins TRBV2 and TRBJ2-1, with 10 bases lining up with TRBD2. Per germline, CDR1 SNHLY and CDR2 FYNNEI. V gave up 8 bases and J gave up 12 bases; unmatched junction bases: 16. This CDR3 is built from 15 residues. CDR3 sequence: CASGSWLAGEMGQFF. DNA for the CDR3: TGTGCCAGCGGCAGTTGGCTAGCGGGAGAGATGGGGCAGTTCTTC.

This rearrangement joins TRBV27 to TRBJ2-7; TRBD2 matches at 9 bases. Germline trimming cut 2 bases from V and 3 bases from J; bases unmatched to any gene: 5. Germline CDR1 reads MNHEY; CDR2 reads SMNVEV (reference sequence). CDR3 size: 15 residues. The CDR3 protein is CASSLAGGKGYEQYF. In DNA, the CDR3 is TGTGCCAGCAGTTTAGCGGGAGGGAAAGGCTACGAGCAGTACTTC.

V and J are TRBV5-4 and TRBJ1-2; tentative D call: TRBD1 (5 bases). From germline, CDR1 is SGHNT and CDR2 YYREEE (reference sequence). V was pared by 3 bases and J by 2 bases, with 14 bases between. The CDR3 consists of 15 residues. The CDR3 DNA sequence: TGTGCCAGCAGCTACCTCCTAGACAGAAACTATGGCTACACCTTC. Its protein is CASSYLLDRNYGYTF.

Here the CDR3 reads CSVIVFEAFF. The CDR3 bases are TGCAGCGTTATTGTGTTCGAGGCTTTCTTT. The chain recombines TRBV29-1 with TRBJ1-1; no reliable D call. Trimming removed 5 bases from V and 11 bases from J, with 12 bases in between. The CDR3 is made up of 10 amino acids. Germline CDR1 reads SQVTM; CDR2 reads ANQGSEA.

The chain carries TRBV2 and TRBJ2-1, with 12 positions matching TRBD2. Germline trimming cut 4 bases from V and 5 bases from J; bases unmatched to any gene: 6. Germline loops: CDR1 SNHLY, CDR2 FYNNEI. The CDR3 spans 16 residues. The CDR3 sequence is CASSGLAGAIDNEQFF. DNA for the CDR3: TGTGCCAGCAGTGGACTAGCGGGAGCAATAGACAATGAGCAGTTCTTC. The full variable domain, its missing parts supplied by reference TRBV2 and TRBJ2-1, is EPEVTQTPSHQVTQMGQEVILRCVPISNHLYFYWYRQILGQKVEFLVSFYNNEISEKSEIFDDQFSVERPDGSNFTLKIRSTKLEDSAMYFCASSGLAGAIDNEQFFGPGTRLTVL.

The V gene is TRBV10-3, the J gene TRBJ2-6, with TRBD1 as a possible D gene (6 bases). CDR3 length: 16 residues. V was cut by 6 bases and J by 4 bases, with 16 bases left in between. Germline-derived CDR1 and CDR2 are ENHRY and SYGVKD. The CDR3 sequence is CAIRDGTPAGANVLTF. The CDR3 DNA reads TGTGCCATCAGGGATGGGACACCCGCGGGGGCCAACGTCCTGACTTTC.

This clone was counted between two and nine times. V and J are TRBV2 and TRBJ1-5; D uncertain. The V gene's germline CDR1 is SNHLY and CDR2 FYNNEI. The V gene lost 3 bases and the J gene lost 3 bases, with 3 bases spanning the gap. The CDR3 runs 12 residues. The DNA of the CDR3 is TGTGCCAGCAGTGACTCCAATCAGCCCCAGCATTTT. Translated: CASSDSNQPQHF.

The V and J genes are TRBV9 and TRBJ1-1; 8 positions match TRBD1. This CDR3 has 12 residues. J was trimmed by 11 bases and V by 0 bases; bases with no gene match: 3. CDR1 is SGDLS, CDR2 YYNGEE, per germline. As DNA, the CDR3 is TGTGCCAGCAGCGTAGGGACAGGGAACGCTTTCTTT. As protein: CASSVGTGNAFF.

The chain has TRBV5-1 and TRBJ2-2, with D possibly matching TRBD2 (6 bases). Trimming left V 2 bases short and J 7 bases short, with 9 bases between. From germline, CDR1 is SGHRS and CDR2 YFSETQ. This CDR3 has 13 residues. In nucleotides, the CDR3 is TGCGCCAGCAGCTTCGGGGGAGGCGGGGAGCTGTTTTTT. Translation gives CASSFGGGGELFF.

The chain has TRBV18 and TRBJ1-2, with D unclear. Germline V gives CDR1 KGHSH, CDR2 LQKENI. V was cut by 1 base and J by 8 bases, with 11 bases left in between. The CDR3 extends over 13 amino acids. The chain's CDR3 is CASSPQEGQGYTF. The CDR3 DNA reads TGTGCCAGCTCACCACAGGAGGGTCAAGGCTACACCTTC.